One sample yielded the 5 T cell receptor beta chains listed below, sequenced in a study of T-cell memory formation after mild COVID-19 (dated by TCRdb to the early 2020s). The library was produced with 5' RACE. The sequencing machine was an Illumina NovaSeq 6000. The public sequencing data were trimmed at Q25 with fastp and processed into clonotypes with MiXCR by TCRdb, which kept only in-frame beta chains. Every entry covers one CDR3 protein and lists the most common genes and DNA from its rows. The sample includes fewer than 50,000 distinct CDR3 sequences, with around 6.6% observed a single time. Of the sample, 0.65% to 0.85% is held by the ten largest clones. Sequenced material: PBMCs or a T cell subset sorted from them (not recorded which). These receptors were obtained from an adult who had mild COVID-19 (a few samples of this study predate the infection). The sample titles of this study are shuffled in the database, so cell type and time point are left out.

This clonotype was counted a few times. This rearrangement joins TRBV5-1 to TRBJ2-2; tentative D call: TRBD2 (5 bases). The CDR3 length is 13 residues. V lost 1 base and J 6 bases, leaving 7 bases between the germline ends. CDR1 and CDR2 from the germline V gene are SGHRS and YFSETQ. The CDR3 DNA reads TGCGCCAGCAGCTTGCCGGGGTCCGGGGAGCTGTTTTTT. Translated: CASSLPGSGELFF.

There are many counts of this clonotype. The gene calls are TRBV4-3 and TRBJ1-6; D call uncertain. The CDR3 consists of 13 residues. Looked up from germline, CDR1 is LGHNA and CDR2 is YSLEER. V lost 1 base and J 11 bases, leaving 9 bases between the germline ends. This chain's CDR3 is CASSQVRLPPLHF. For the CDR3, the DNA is TGCGCCAGCAGCCAAGTCAGGCTCCCACCCCTCCACTTT.

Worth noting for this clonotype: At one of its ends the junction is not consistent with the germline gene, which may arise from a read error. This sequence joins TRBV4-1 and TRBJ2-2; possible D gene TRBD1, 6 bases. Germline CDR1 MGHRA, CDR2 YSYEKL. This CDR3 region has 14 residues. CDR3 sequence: CVSSQGTSTGELFF. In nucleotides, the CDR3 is TGCGTCAGCAGCCAAGGGACAAGCACCGGGGAGCTGTTTTTT.

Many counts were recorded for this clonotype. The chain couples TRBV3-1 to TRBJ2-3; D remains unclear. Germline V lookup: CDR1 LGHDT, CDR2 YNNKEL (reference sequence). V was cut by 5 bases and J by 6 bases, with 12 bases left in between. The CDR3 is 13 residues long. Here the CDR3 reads CASSSRISDTQYF. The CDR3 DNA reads TGTGCCAGCAGCTCTCGGATATCGGATACGCAGTATTTT.

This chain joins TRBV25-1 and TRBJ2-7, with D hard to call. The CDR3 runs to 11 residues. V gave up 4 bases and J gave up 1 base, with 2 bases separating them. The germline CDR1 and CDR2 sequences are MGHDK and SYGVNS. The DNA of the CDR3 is TGTGCCAGCAGTGCATCCTACGAGCAGTACTTC. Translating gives CASSASYEQYF.